These 21 T cell receptor beta chains came from one sample sequenced in a study of T cell responses to AZD1222 COVID-19 vaccine. Profiled with immunoSEQ multiplex PCR; TCRdb holds only in-frame clones, not every one. Of 100,000 to 150,000 clones listed, approximately 89% are singletons. The sample was peripheral blood, taken on day 0 of AZD1222 vaccination. These TCRs come from an adult in good health.

The chain employs TRBV19 and TRBJ1-1, with 7 nucleotides matching TRBD1. The germline gives CDR1 LNHDA, CDR2 SQIVND (reference sequence). Trimming took 5 bases from V and 7 from J; bases not matched to a gene: 4. The CDR3 extends over 12 amino acids. The DNA for the CDR3 is TGTGCCAGTAGTGAGGGGGCACTTGAAGCTTTCTTT. Protein: CASSEGALEAFF.

The chain couples TRBV11-3 to TRBJ2-3; the match to TRBD1 covers 7 bases. The CDR3 consists of 14 residues. The ends lost 5 bases at V and 5 bases at J; junction bases unmatched: 7. Germline V lookup: CDR1 SGHNT, CDR2 YENEEA. This chain's CDR3 is CASSPTGVRDTQYF. The DNA of the CDR3 is TGTGCCAGCAGCCCCACAGGGGTTAGAGATACGCAGTATTTT.

The J gene is TRBJ1-1, the V gene TRBV20-1; unclear D gene. Germline V gives CDR1 DFQATT, CDR2 SNEGSKA (reference sequence). The CDR3 loop spans 13 amino acids. Trimming removed 3 bases at V and 5 bases at J, with 13 bases between. This CDR3 reads CSASAFLGTEAFF. The CDR3 region has the DNA TGCAGTGCTAGTGCGTTTTTGGGGACTGAAGCTTTCTTT.

The chain employs TRBV27 and TRBJ2-2; D is perhaps TRBD1 or TRBD2 (5 bases each). This CDR3 spans 15 amino acids. CDR1 is MNHEY, CDR2 SMNVEV, per germline (reference sequence). The V end lost 3 bases, the J end lost 5 bases, and 13 bases lay between the germline ends. The CDR3 coding sequence is TGTGCCAGCAGTTTTGGAAGAGGGGTGACCGGGGAGCTGTTTTTT. It specifies CASSFGRGVTGELFF.

This clone showed up just once. V and J are TRBV7-2 and TRBJ1-5; a weak D match, TRBD1 (6 bases). CDR3 size: 13 residues. V was cut by 5 bases and J by 5 bases, with 10 bases left in between. The V gene's germline CDR1 is SGHTA and CDR2 FQGNSA. The CDR3 region is CASSLNRDQPQHF. The CDR3 DNA reads as TGTGCCAGCAGCCTCAACAGGGATCAGCCCCAGCATTTT.

The V and J genes are TRBV5-4 and TRBJ2-1; a weak D match, TRBD1 (6 bases). Between the trimmed V and J ends, which lost 0 bases and 0 bases, there was a span of 10 bases. This CDR3 is 16 amino acids long. The germline V gene encodes CDR1 SGHNT and CDR2 YYREEE (reference sequence). The CDR3 loop is CASSLAQGFSYNEQFF. In DNA form, the CDR3 reads TGTGCCAGCAGCTTGGCCCAGGGGTTCTCCTACAATGAGCAGTTCTTC. Drawing the rest from reference TRBV5-4 and TRBJ2-1, the complete variable domain is ETGVTQSPTHLIKTRGQQVTLRCSSQSGHNTVSWYQQALGQGPQFIFQYYREEENGRGNFPPRFSGLQFPNYSSELNVNALELDDSALYLCASSLAQGFSYNEQFFGPGTRLTVL.

This clone was detected only once. The J gene is TRBJ2-3, the V gene TRBV5-4; no clear D. Looked up from germline, CDR1 is SGHNT and CDR2 is YYREEE (reference sequence). Trimming removed 0 bases at V and 6 bases at J, with 14 bases between. This CDR3 has 15 amino acids. CDR3 protein: CASSLVGLQHDTQYF. CDR3 bases: TGTGCCAGCAGCTTGGTCGGGCTCCAACACGATACGCAGTATTTT.

The genes are TRBV7-9 and TRBJ2-5, with D perhaps assigned TRBD1 or TRBD2 (5 bases each). CDR1 is SEHNR and CDR2 is FQNEAQ in the germline V gene (reference sequence). Trimming pared 0 bases from V and 2 bases from J, leaving 7 bases between. The CDR3 extends over 14 amino acids. The CDR3 is CASSLARGQETQYF. CDR3 coding DNA: TGTGCCAGCAGCTTAGCGAGGGGACAAGAGACCCAGTACTTC. Variable domain in full (rest from reference TRBV7-9 and TRBJ2-5): DTGVSQNPRHKITKRGQNVTFRCDPISEHNRLYWYRQTLGQGPEFLTYFQNEAQLEKSRLLSDRFSAERPKGSFSTLEIQRTEQGDSAMYLCASSLARGQETQYFGPGTRLLVL.

This clone occurred once. The chain uses TRBV7-8 and TRBJ2-1; no clear D gene. V was shortened by 1 base and J by 2 bases, with 12 bases between the two germline ends. The CDR3 is made up of 16 amino acids. CDR1 SGHVS and CDR2 FQNEAQ come from the germline V gene. The CDR3 bases are TGTGCCAGCAGCTTAGTTTTCGGTACAACCTACAATGAGCAGTTCTTC. It codes for CASSLVFGTTYNEQFF. Full variable domain (outside the CDR3, taken from reference TRBV7-8 and TRBJ2-1): GAGVSQSPRYKVAKRGQDVALRCDPISGHVSLFWYQQALGQGPEFLTYFQNEAQLDKSGLPSDRFFAERPEGSVSTLKIQRTQQEDSAVYLCASSLVFGTTYNEQFFGPGTRLTVL.

In DNA form, the CDR3 reads TGTGCCAGCAGTGGCCAGATAGTCACCGGGGAGCTGTTTTTT. It specifies CASSGQIVTGELFF. The V and J genes are TRBV2 and TRBJ2-2; D uncertain. The CDR3 loop spans 14 amino acids. With 4 bases removed from V and 4 bases from J, the gap between germline ends came to 10 bases. CDR1 and CDR2 from the germline V gene are SNHLY and FYNNEI.

The chain has TRBV5-5 and TRBJ2-6; D may correspond to TRBD1 or TRBD2 (5 bases each). Germline V lookup: CDR1 SGHKS, CDR2 YYEKEE (reference sequence). V dropped 4 bases and J dropped 0 bases, with 11 bases sitting between them. The CDR3 runs 16 residues. This chain's CDR3 is CASSRGRSSGANVLTF. CDR3 coding DNA: TGTGCCAGCAGCCGGGGACGGAGCTCTGGGGCCAACGTCCTGACTTTC.

The J gene is TRBJ2-1, the V gene TRBV19; a weak D match, TRBD2 (6 bases). CDR1 LNHDA and CDR2 SQIVND come from the germline V gene (reference sequence). Trimming cost V 1 base and J 5 bases, with 9 bases left between them. This CDR3 is 14 amino acids long. CDR3: CASSIGGDDNEQFF. CDR3 bases: TGTGCCAGTAGTATAGGGGGGGATGACAATGAGCAGTTCTTC.

The V and J genes are TRBV2 and TRBJ2-3, with D possibly matching TRBD1 (5 bases). The V and J ends lost 9 bases and 0 bases respectively, with 16 bases between them. This CDR3 has 15 amino acids. Germline CDR1 is SNHLY and CDR2 is FYNNEI. Here the CDR3 reads CARSFRGPSTDTQYF. DNA of the CDR3: TGTGCCAGAAGCTTTAGGGGTCCGAGCACAGATACGCAGTATTTT.

The CDR3 bases are TGCAGCATCACACGGTCCGGTGATGAGCAGTACTTC. This translates into CSITRSGDEQYF. The chain combines TRBV29-1 with TRBJ2-7; D is ambiguous. The CDR3 consists of 12 residues. Trimming left V 8 bases short and J 7 bases short, with 18 bases between. The germline V gene has CDR1 SQVTM and CDR2 ANQGSEA.

The chain links TRBV7-2 to TRBJ1-5; TRBD1 might be the D (5 bases). The CDR3 has 16 residues. Trimming shortened V by 3 bases and J by 0 bases, and 12 bases separated the two germline ends. Germline CDR1 SGHTA, CDR2 FQGNSA. The CDR3, as DNA: TGTGCCAGCAGCTTGTCAGGGAGAAATAGCAATCAGCCCCAGCATTTT. This encodes CASSLSGRNSNQPQHF.

V gene TRBV2 combines with J gene TRBJ2-7; maybe TRBD1 (6 bases). CDR1 and CDR2 (germline): SNHLY, FYNNEI. V was pared by 6 bases and J by 3 bases, with 12 bases between. CDR3 length equals 13 residues. The CDR3 region has the DNA TGTGCCAGCAGCCGGGACAAAGACTACGAGCAGTACTTC. Residues: CASSRDKDYEQYF.

The CDR3 loop reads CASSLAGGQGSEKLFF. The CDR3 DNA reads as TGTGCCAGCAGCTTAGCGGGGGGACAGGGGAGTGAAAAACTGTTTTTT. The genes are TRBV7-2 and TRBJ1-4, with 10 positions matching TRBD1. This CDR3 has 16 residues. Germline trimming cut 0 bases from V and 7 bases from J; bases unmatched to any gene: 5. CDR1 and CDR2 (germline): SGHTA, FQGNSA.

The chain joins TRBV7-2 to TRBJ2-3, with a tentative D call TRBD2 (5 bases). This CDR3 is built from 15 residues. With 5 bases removed from V and 1 base from J, the gap between germline ends came to 13 bases. Per germline, CDR1 SGHTA and CDR2 FQGNSA. The CDR3 region has the DNA TGTGCCAGCAGCAAACGGGGTCGGGGCACAGATACGCAGTATTTT. Amino acids: CASSKRGRGTDTQYF.

This clone was seen more than once but under ten times. The chain uses TRBV13 and TRBJ2-7; 7 bases map to TRBD1. J gave up 1 base and V 1 base, and 10 bases lay outside the gene matches. Germline CDR1 PRHDT, CDR2 FYEKMQ (reference sequence). This CDR3 spans 17 amino acids. The CDR3 nucleotides are TGTGCCAGCAGCTTAGAGGGACAGCTTTCAAGGTCCTACGAGCAGTACTTC. It encodes CASSLEGQLSRSYEQYF.

The J gene is TRBJ1-2, the V gene TRBV18; no clear D gene. The germline CDR1 and CDR2 sequences are KGHSH and LQKENI. V was pared by 0 bases and J by 1 base, with 9 bases between. This CDR3 spans 15 amino acids. This CDR3 is CASSPPSADNYGYTF. The CDR3 DNA reads as TGTGCCAGCTCACCACCGTCGGCGGATAACTATGGCTACACCTTC.

About this clone itself: The junction shows a germline mismatch at one end, possibly a read error. The V and J genes are TRBV7-7 and TRBJ2-3; no clear D. CDR3 length: 15 residues. CDR1 and CDR2 (germline): SSHAT, FNYEAQ (reference sequence). This chain's CDR3 is CASSQTPINTDTQYF. CDR3 nucleotide sequence: TGTGCTAGCAGCCAGACGCCAATCAACACAGATACGCAGTATTTT.